The rows below give T cell receptor beta chains drawn from one sample of a study of cytomegalovirus exposure and HLA in healthy donors. The data were produced by immunoSEQ multiplex PCR, yet TCRdb's version contains in-frame clones alone and is incomplete. Of approximately 210,000 clones listed, over 60% are singletons. Sequenced sample: PBMCs. The receptors stem from a male donor in good health and CMV-seronegative. CDR3s include the opening cysteine and the closing phenylalanine or tryptophan. Each record gives: J gene, D gene, V gene, clone size, CDR3 protein, CDR3 DNA. A D gene is named only where the DNA matches it firmly. Rows may omit the clone size; those that give it use once, few, many or a size class.

j_gene: TRBJ1-5
d_gene: -
v_gene: TRBV2
abundance: -
CDR3aa: CASSGGQDARQPQHF
CDR3nt: TGTGCCAGCAGTGGAGGCCAAGACGCACGTCAGCCCCAGCATTTT

j_gene: TRBJ2-2
d_gene: -
v_gene: TRBV5-1
abundance: few
CDR3aa: CASSGRGANTGELFF
CDR3nt: TGCGCCAGCAGCGGCAGGGGGGCGAACACCGGGGAGCTGTTTTTT

j_gene: TRBJ2-7
d_gene: -
v_gene: TRBV27
abundance: -
CDR3aa: CASSLSPGNRAYEQYF
CDR3nt: TGTGCCAGCAGTTTATCTCCGGGGAATAGGGCCTACGAGCAGTACTTC

j_gene: TRBJ2-3
d_gene: -
v_gene: TRBV19
abundance: -
CDR3aa: CASSLRQANLDTQYF
CDR3nt: TGTGCCAGTAGCTTACGACAGGCCAACCTAGATACGCAGTATTTT

j_gene: TRBJ1-5
d_gene: TRBD1
v_gene: TRBV5-6
abundance: few
CDR3aa: CASSLRGTGGNQPQHF
CDR3nt: TGTGCCAGCAGCTTGAGGGGGACAGGGGGGAATCAGCCCCAGCATTTT

j_gene: TRBJ2-3
d_gene: TRBD2
v_gene: TRBV9
abundance: -
CDR3aa: CASSVGPAGGADTQYF
CDR3nt: TGTGCCAGCAGCGTTGGTCCGGCGGGAGGCGCGGATACGCAGTATTTT

j_gene: TRBJ2-3
d_gene: -
v_gene: TRBV27
abundance: -
CDR3aa: CASSNPASARTDTQYF
CDR3nt: TGTGCCAGCAGCAATCCCGCCAGCGCGCGCACAGATACGCAGTATTTT

j_gene: TRBJ2-5
d_gene: -
v_gene: TRBV4-3
abundance: -
CDR3aa: CASSQEVQLTETQYF
CDR3nt: TGCGCCAGCAGCCAAGAAGTACAGCTGACGGAGACCCAGTACTTC

j_gene: TRBJ1-2
d_gene: -
v_gene: TRBV15
abundance: -
CDR3aa: CATSRDPGKWGYTF
CDR3nt: TGTGCCACCAGCAGAGATCCGGGGAAGTGGGGCTACACCTTC

j_gene: TRBJ2-7
d_gene: TRBD1
v_gene: TRBV13
abundance: -
CDR3aa: CASSHSGQGNTYEQYF
CDR3nt: TGTGCCAGCAGCCACTCGGGACAGGGTAACACCTACGAGCAGTACTTC